These 29 T cell receptor beta chains were all obtained from the same sample, sequenced in a study of cytomegalovirus exposure and HLA in healthy donors. Produced via immunoSEQ multiplex PCR; TCRdb's table is partial and in-frame only. The sample lists about 120,000 clones; about 83% were seen once. Specimen: PBMCs. All receptors derive from a woman aged 25 to 45 in good health and CMV-seronegative.

The V call is TRBV9, the J call TRBJ2-1; 14 bases are a match to TRBD2. This CDR3 region has 18 residues. With 0 bases clipped from V and 1 base from J, the junction kept 3 bases outside the gene matches. Per the germline V gene, CDR1 is SGDLS and CDR2 is YYNGEE. The chain's CDR3 is CASSVAGTSGGSYNEQFF. The CDR3 DNA reads as TGTGCCAGCAGCGTAGCAGGGACTAGCGGGGGATCCTACAATGAGCAGTTCTTC.

The V gene is TRBV11-1, the J gene TRBJ2-6; 11 nucleotides align to TRBD1. The CDR3 runs to 19 residues. The J segment lost 2 bases and the V segment lost 0 bases, leaving 6 bases of the junction unmatched. Germline CDR1 reads SGHAT; CDR2 reads FQDESV (reference sequence). The CDR3 region is CASSLAVDRGQTGANVLTF. The DNA for the CDR3 is TGTGCCAGCAGCTTAGCGGTGGACAGGGGGCAAACTGGGGCCAACGTCCTGACTTTC. Full variable domain (rest looked up from reference TRBV11-1 and TRBJ2-6): EAEVAQSPRYKITEKSQAVAFWCDPISGHATLYWYRQILGQGPELLVQFQDESVVDDSQLPKDRFSAERLKGVDSTLKIQPAELGDSAMYLCASSLAVDRGQTGANVLTFGAGSRLTVL.

The rearrangement links TRBV11-2 to TRBJ2-3; TRBD1 matches 9 bases. The germline CDR1 and CDR2 sequences are SGHAT and FQNNGV. Unmatched junction bases numbered 5, after V lost 4 bases and J lost 6 bases. There are 14 residues in the CDR3. The CDR3 DNA reads as TGTGCCAGCAGCTGGGACAGGGAAGGGGATACGCAGTATTTT. Protein: CASSWDREGDTQYF. Combining the CDR3 with reference TRBV11-2 and TRBJ2-3 gives the whole variable domain EAGVAQSPRYKIIEKRQSVAFWCNPISGHATLYWYQQILGQGPKLLIQFQNNGVVDDSQLPKDRFSAERLKGVDSTLKIQPAKLEDSAVYLCASSWDREGDTQYFGPGTRLTVL.

The chain links TRBV30 to TRBJ1-5; D gene ambiguous. The V gene lost 4 bases and the J gene lost 5 bases, with 12 bases spanning the gap. This CDR3 region has 13 residues. The germline V gene has CDR1 GTSNPN and CDR2 SVGIG (reference sequence). The CDR3 loop is CAWTVRPDQPQHF. In nucleotides, the CDR3 is TGTGCCTGGACCGTGAGGCCCGATCAGCCCCAGCATTTT.

J is TRBJ1-1 and V is TRBV11-2, with 7 bases lining up with TRBD1. CDR1 is SGHAT and CDR2 is FQNNGV in the germline V gene. The CDR3 runs to 17 residues. The V segment lost 4 bases and the J segment 3 bases; nucleotides outside the gene matches: 14. DNA of the CDR3: TGTGCCAGCAGCTCCCGGGGACAGTCCCCACCCTACACTGAAGCTTTCTTT. Protein product: CASSSRGQSPPYTEAFF. Variable domain in full (rest from reference TRBV11-2 and TRBJ1-1): EAGVAQSPRYKIIEKRQSVAFWCNPISGHATLYWYQQILGQGPKLLIQFQNNGVVDDSQLPKDRFSAERLKGVDSTLKIQPAKLEDSAVYLCASSSRGQSPPYTEAFFGQGTRLTVV.

This clone appeared once. J is TRBJ1-3 and V is TRBV14, with D possibly being TRBD1 (5 bases). Germline CDR1 SGHDN, CDR2 FVKESK. V lost 1 base to trimming and J lost 0 bases, with 10 bases between them. The CDR3 runs 16 residues. In DNA, the CDR3 is TGTGCCAGCAGCCAAGGGGGAGGGGACTCTGGAAACACCATATATTTT. This codes for CASSQGGGDSGNTIYF.

This clone appeared once. The rearrangement uses TRBV12-5 and TRBJ2-7; 10 positions match TRBD1. The CDR3 spans 14 residues. The V segment lost 2 bases and the J segment 5 bases; nucleotides outside the gene matches: 3. Germline CDR1 and CDR2: LGHNT and FRNRAP. DNA for the CDR3: TGTGCTAGTGGTTTGATTGGGACAGGGGACGAGCAGTACTTC. Protein: CASGLIGTGDEQYF.

The chain has TRBV25-1 and TRBJ2-2, with 9 bases that match TRBD1. The CDR3 extends over 17 amino acids. V lost 7 bases, J lost 4 bases, and 13 bases stayed unmatched. CDR1 and CDR2 (germline): MGHDK, SYGVNS. In DNA form, the CDR3 reads TGTGCCAGCACCCCTGACAGGGGGATACGTGGCACCGGGGAGCTGTTTTTT. This encodes CASTPDRGIRGTGELFF.

The rearrangement uses TRBV30 and TRBJ1-2; 9 bases fit TRBD1. This CDR3 has 14 residues. Trimming took 7 bases from V and 4 from J; bases not matched to a gene: 10. CDR1 and CDR2 (germline): GTSNPN, SVGIG (reference sequence). The CDR3 protein is CAYTQGATSYGYTF. The CDR3, as DNA: TGTGCCTACACACAGGGGGCGACGTCCTATGGCTACACCTTC.

This chain connects TRBV7-9 to TRBJ2-7; 9 nucleotides align to TRBD1. The CDR3 sequence is 15 residues long. Germline assignment: CDR1 SEHNR and CDR2 FQNEAQ (reference sequence). With 8 bases clipped from V and 5 bases from J, the junction kept 13 bases outside the gene matches. The CDR3 here is CASAPRDREANEQYF. The CDR3 bases are TGTGCCAGCGCGCCCCGGGACAGGGAGGCCAACGAGCAGTACTTC.

The chain is built from TRBV4-3 and TRBJ1-4; 10 nucleotides line up with TRBD1. CDR3 length equals 17 residues. The V gene's germline CDR1 is LGHNA and CDR2 YSLEER. V was pared by 1 base and J by 7 bases, with 9 bases of the junction left unmatched. CDR3: CASSQGVLTGGFEKLFF. DNA for the CDR3: TGCGCCAGCAGCCAAGGGGTTCTGACAGGGGGCTTTGAAAAACTGTTTTTT.

The V call is TRBV19, the J call TRBJ1-1; D possibly corresponds to TRBD1 (5 bases). The germline V gene encodes CDR1 LNHDA and CDR2 SQIVND (reference sequence). CDR3 size: 14 residues. V was shortened by 3 bases and J by 3 bases, with 11 bases between the two germline ends. CDR3 region: CASSILEGYTEAFF. DNA of the CDR3: TGTGCCAGTAGTATTCTGGAGGGGTACACTGAAGCTTTCTTT.

The CDR3, as DNA: TGTGCCAGTAGTGGGGAAAACAGGGGTGTCTATGGCTACACCTTC. Translation gives CASSGENRGVYGYTF. This chain links TRBV19 with TRBJ1-2, with 7 bases that match TRBD1. The V gene's germline CDR1 is LNHDA and CDR2 SQIVND (reference sequence). V trimming: 5 bases; J trimming: 4 bases; junction bases outside the gene matches: 10. The CDR3 covers 15 residues.

The chain uses TRBV14 and TRBJ2-7, with 10 bases lining up with TRBD1. CDR3 length: 15 residues. CDR1 is SGHDN, CDR2 FVKESK, per germline. J was trimmed by 5 bases and V by 3 bases; bases with no gene match: 7. CDR3 in DNA: TGTGCCAGCAGCCATATGGGACAGGGGACGGACGAGCAGTACTTC. Translation gives CASSHMGQGTDEQYF.

The rearrangement joins TRBV25-1 to TRBJ1-4; 8 bases are a match to TRBD1. Looked up from germline, CDR1 is MGHDK and CDR2 is SYGVNS. The CDR3 loop spans 15 amino acids. With 3 bases clipped from V and 4 bases from J, the junction kept 4 bases outside the gene matches. CDR3 protein: CASSDRTGRNEKLFF. The CDR3 DNA reads as TGTGCCAGCAGTGATCGGACAGGGCGTAATGAAAAACTGTTTTTT. Together with reference TRBV25-1 and TRBJ1-4, the CDR3 gives the full variable domain: EADIYQTPRYLVIGTGKKITLECSQTMGHDKMYWYQQDPGMELHLIHYSYGVNSTEKGDLSSESTVSRIRTEHFPLTLESARPSHTSQYLCASSDRTGRNEKLFFGSGTQLSVL.

The CDR3 coding sequence is TGTGCCAGCAGTTACCCGACAGGGGGTTATGGCTACACCTTC. Protein sequence: CASSYPTGGYGYTF. The chain links TRBV6-6 to TRBJ1-2; TRBD1 matches at 9 bases. J lost 5 bases, V lost 2 bases, and 3 bases had no gene match. The CDR3 loop spans 14 amino acids. Germline V gene lookup returns CDR1 MNHNY and CDR2 SVGAGI (reference sequence).

CDR3 protein: CASSRPSTGNYEQYF. The CDR3 DNA sequence: TGCGCCAGCAGCCGTCCCTCGACAGGGAACTACGAGCAGTACTTC. J is TRBJ2-7 and V is TRBV4-1, with 7 bases aligning to TRBD1. Losses at the gene ends were 4 bases for V and 3 bases for J; bases not matched to a gene: 9. This CDR3 comprises 15 residues. Germline CDR1 and CDR2: MGHRA and YSYEKL.

This rearrangement joins TRBV6-6 to TRBJ2-3; D remains unclear. With 4 bases removed from V and 1 base from J, the gap between germline ends came to 12 bases. The V gene's germline CDR1 is MNHNY and CDR2 SVGAGI (reference sequence). The CDR3 covers 15 residues. CDR3 DNA sequence: TGTGCCAGCAGTTTTAACCGGGTCGGCACAGATACGCAGTATTTT. Residues: CASSFNRVGTDTQYF.

This chain links TRBV9 with TRBJ1-1, with TRBD1 matching over 10 bases. Trimming cost V 1 base and J 5 bases; bases outside gene matches: 5. Looked up from germline, CDR1 is SGDLS and CDR2 is YYNGEE. The CDR3 has 15 amino acids. For the CDR3, the DNA is TGTGCCAGCAGCGTAACCGGACAGGGGGGGACTGAAGCTTTCTTT. It is translated as CASSVTGQGGTEAFF.

This clone was seen just once. V and J are TRBV5-1 and TRBJ2-5; no clear D gene. This CDR3 spans 13 amino acids. The germline gives CDR1 SGHRS, CDR2 YFSETQ. Between the trimmed V and J ends, which lost 1 base and 4 bases, there was a span of 8 bases. CDR3 amino acids: CASSLSGGETQYF. The CDR3 DNA reads as TGCGCCAGCAGCTTGTCGGGTGGAGAGACCCAGTACTTC.

The chain joins TRBV6-1 to TRBJ2-3; no clear D gene. The CDR3 is 14 amino acids. With 4 bases removed from V and 4 bases from J, the gap between germline ends came to 12 bases. CDR1 is MNHNS and CDR2 is SASEGT in the germline V gene. The CDR3: CASSVVTYPDTQYF. CDR3 in DNA: TGTGCCAGCAGTGTAGTGACATATCCAGATACGCAGTATTTT.

The gene calls are TRBV19 and TRBJ1-2; D uncertain. V was shortened by 5 bases and J by 7 bases, with 11 bases between the two germline ends. This CDR3 contains 12 residues. Germline CDR1 reads LNHDA; CDR2 reads SQIVND (reference sequence). In DNA form, the CDR3 reads TGTGCCAGTAGTTTGGGCGCGGGTGGCTACACCTTC. Translating it yields CASSLGAGGYTF.

The rearrangement joins TRBV6-1 to TRBJ2-5; possibly TRBD2 for D (8 bases). Germline-derived CDR1 and CDR2 are MNHNS and SASEGT. The CDR3 has 13 residues. Trimming shortened V by 7 bases and J by 12 bases, and 21 bases separated the two germline ends. Here the CDR3 DNA reads TGTGCCAGCAAAGGGACAGCGGGGGCCCTCAAGTACTTC. Amino acid sequence: CASKGTAGALKYF.

V is TRBV19 and J is TRBJ2-1; 10 bases are shared with TRBD2. V shed 7 bases and J 4 bases; nucleotides not matched to a gene: 10. Germline V gives CDR1 LNHDA, CDR2 SQIVND (reference sequence). The CDR3 has 16 residues. The CDR3 nucleotides are TGTGCCAGTACCCCCTTAGCGGGGGGCTTGTACAATGAGCAGTTCTTC. Translation gives CASTPLAGGLYNEQFF.

The chain employs TRBV11-2 and TRBJ1-6; D call uncertain. The CDR3 is 19 residues long. CDR1 and CDR2 (germline): SGHAT, FQNNGV. The ends were cut back, 1 base at V and 0 bases at J, with 16 bases in the middle. The CDR3 DNA is TGTGCCAGCAGCTTAGGAGCCACAGTTGCATCCTCCTATAATTCACCCCTCCACTTT. Translating gives CASSLGATVASSYNSPLHF.

V and J are TRBV29-1 and TRBJ1-4; 7 positions agree with TRBD1. The CDR3 sequence is 13 residues long. V trimming: 6 bases; J trimming: 8 bases; junction bases outside the gene matches: 9. Germline V gene sequence: CDR1 SQVTM, CDR2 ANQGSEA. The CDR3 sequence: CSVLTGAGEKLFF. The DNA for the CDR3 is TGCAGCGTCCTTACAGGGGCGGGAGAAAAACTGTTTTTT.

The chain joins TRBV19 to TRBJ2-2; the match to TRBD2 covers 10 bases. This CDR3 has 16 amino acids. The V gene's germline CDR1 is LNHDA and CDR2 SQIVND (reference sequence). Losses at the gene ends were 2 bases for V and 1 base for J; bases not matched to a gene: 1. This CDR3 reads CASSISSGGNTGELFF. Written as DNA, the CDR3 is TGTGCCAGTAGTATATCTAGCGGGGGGAACACCGGGGAGCTGTTTTTT.

The chain employs TRBV18 and TRBJ2-7, with 8 bases fitting TRBD1. From germline, CDR1 is KGHSH and CDR2 LQKENI. The CDR3 has 17 amino acids. J was trimmed by 5 bases and V by 1 base; bases with no gene match: 13. This CDR3 is CASSPRYRDRLENEQYF. In nucleotides, the CDR3 is TGTGCCAGCTCACCACGATATAGGGACAGGTTGGAGAACGAGCAGTACTTC.

DNA of the CDR3: TGTGCCAGCAGGGACGGGACAATGAGCAATCAGCCCCAGCATTTT. It encodes CASRDGTMSNQPQHF. The rearrangement joins TRBV2 to TRBJ1-5, with D possibly being TRBD1 (6 bases). This CDR3 spans 15 amino acids. CDR1 and CDR2 from the germline V gene are SNHLY and FYNNEI. Trimming left V 6 bases short and J 1 base short, with 13 bases between.